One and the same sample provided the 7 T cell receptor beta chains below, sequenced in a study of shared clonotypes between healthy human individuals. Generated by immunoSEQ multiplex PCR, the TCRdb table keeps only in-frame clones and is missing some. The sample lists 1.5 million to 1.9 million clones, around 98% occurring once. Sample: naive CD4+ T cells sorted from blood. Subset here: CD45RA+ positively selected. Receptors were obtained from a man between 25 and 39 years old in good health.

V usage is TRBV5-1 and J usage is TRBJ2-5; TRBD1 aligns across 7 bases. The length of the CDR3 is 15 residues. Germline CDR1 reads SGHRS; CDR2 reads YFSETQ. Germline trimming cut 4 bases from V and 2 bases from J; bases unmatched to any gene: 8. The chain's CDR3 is CASSRGTALQETQYF. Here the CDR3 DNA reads TGCGCCAGCAGCCGTGGGACAGCCCTACAAGAGACCCAGTACTTC.

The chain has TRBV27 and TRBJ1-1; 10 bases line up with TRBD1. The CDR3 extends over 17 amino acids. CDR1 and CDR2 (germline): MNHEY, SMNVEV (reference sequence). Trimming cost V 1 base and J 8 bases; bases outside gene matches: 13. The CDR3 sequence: CASSLLRTGGAPLEAFF. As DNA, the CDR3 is TGTGCCAGCAGTTTATTACGGACAGGGGGGGCTCCTCTGGAAGCTTTCTTT.

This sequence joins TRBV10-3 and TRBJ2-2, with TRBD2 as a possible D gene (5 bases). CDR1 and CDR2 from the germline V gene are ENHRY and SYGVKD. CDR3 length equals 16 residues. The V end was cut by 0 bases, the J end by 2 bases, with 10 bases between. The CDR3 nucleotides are TGTGCCATCAGTGAGTCTATGGGAGTTAACACCGGGGAGCTGTTTTTT. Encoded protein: CAISESMGVNTGELFF.

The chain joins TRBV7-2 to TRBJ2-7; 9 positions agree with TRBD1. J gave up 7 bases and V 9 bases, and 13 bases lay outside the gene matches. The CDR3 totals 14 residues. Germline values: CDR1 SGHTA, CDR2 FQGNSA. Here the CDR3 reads CASTSGQGPWEQYF. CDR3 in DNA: TGTGCCAGTACCTCGGGACAGGGACCTTGGGAGCAGTACTTC. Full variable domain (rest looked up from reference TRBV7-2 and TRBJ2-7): GAGVSQSPSNKVTEKGKDVELRCDPISGHTALYWYRQSLGQGLEFLIYFQGNSAPDKSGLPSDRFSAERTGGSVSTLTIQRTQQEDSAVYLCASTSGQGPWEQYFGPGTRLTVT.

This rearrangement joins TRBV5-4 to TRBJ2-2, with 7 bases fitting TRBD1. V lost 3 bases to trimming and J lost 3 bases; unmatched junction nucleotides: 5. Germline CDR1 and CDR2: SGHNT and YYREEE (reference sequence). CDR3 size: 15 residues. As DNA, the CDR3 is TGTGCCAGCAGCTCGGATACAGGGGACACCGGGGAGCTGTTTTTT. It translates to CASSSDTGDTGELFF. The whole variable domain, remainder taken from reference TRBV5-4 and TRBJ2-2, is ETGVTQSPTHLIKTRGQQVTLRCSSQSGHNTVSWYQQALGQGPQFIFQYYREEENGRGNFPPRFSGLQFPNYSSELNVNALELDDSALYLCASSSDTGDTGELFFGEGSRLTVL.

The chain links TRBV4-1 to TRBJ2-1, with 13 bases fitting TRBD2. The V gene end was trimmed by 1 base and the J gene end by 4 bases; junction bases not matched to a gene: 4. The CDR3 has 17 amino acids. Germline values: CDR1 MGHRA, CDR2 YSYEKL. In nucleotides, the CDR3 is TGCGCCAGCAGCCAAGGGACTAGCGGGAGTAGGTACAATGAGCAGTTCTTC. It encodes CASSQGTSGSRYNEQFF.

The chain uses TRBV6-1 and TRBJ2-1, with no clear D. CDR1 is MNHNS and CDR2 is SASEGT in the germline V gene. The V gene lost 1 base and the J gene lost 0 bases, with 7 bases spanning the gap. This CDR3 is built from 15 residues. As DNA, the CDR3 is TGTGCCAGCAGTGAAGTTACGAGCTCCTACAATGAGCAGTTCTTC. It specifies CASSEVTSSYNEQFF.